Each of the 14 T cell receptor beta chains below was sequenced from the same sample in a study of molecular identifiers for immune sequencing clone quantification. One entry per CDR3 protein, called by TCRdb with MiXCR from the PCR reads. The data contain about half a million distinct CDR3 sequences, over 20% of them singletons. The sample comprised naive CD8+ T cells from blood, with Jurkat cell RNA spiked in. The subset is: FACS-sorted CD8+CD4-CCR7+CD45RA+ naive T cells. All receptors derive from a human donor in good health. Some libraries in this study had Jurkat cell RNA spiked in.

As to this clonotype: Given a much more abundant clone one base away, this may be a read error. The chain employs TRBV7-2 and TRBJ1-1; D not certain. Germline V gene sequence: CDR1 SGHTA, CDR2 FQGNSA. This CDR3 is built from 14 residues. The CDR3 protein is CASSEFGRATEALF. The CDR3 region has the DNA TGTGCCAGCAGCGAATTTGGACGGGCCACTGAAGCTCTCTTT. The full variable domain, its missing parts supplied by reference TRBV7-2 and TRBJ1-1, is GAGVSQSPSNKVTEKGKDVELRCDPISGHTALYWYRQSLGQGLEFLIYFQGNSAPDKSGLPSDRFSAERTGGSVSTLTIQRTQQEDSAVYLCASSEFGRATEALFGQGTRLTVV.

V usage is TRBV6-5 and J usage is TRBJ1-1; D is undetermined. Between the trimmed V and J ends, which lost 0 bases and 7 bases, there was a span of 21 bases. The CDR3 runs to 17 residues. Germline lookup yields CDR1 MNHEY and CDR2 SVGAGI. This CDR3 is CASSYSFWQDVTNEAFF. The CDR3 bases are TGTGCCAGCAGTTACTCCTTTTGGCAGGACGTAACTAATGAAGCTTTCTTT.

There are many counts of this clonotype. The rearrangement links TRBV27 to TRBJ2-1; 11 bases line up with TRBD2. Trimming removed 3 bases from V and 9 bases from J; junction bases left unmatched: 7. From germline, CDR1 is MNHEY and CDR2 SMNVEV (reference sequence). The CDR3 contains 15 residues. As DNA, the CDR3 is TGTGCCAGCAGTTTTGTTAGCGGGGGGGCCGGTGAGCAGTTCTTC. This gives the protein CASSFVSGGAGEQFF.

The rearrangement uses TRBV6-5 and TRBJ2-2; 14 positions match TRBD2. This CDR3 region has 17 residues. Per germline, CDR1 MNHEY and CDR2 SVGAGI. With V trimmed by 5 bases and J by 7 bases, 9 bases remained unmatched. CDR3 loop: CASSGTGLAGEDGELFF. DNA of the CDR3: TGTGCCAGCAGTGGAACGGGACTAGCGGGAGAGGACGGGGAGCTGTTTTTT.

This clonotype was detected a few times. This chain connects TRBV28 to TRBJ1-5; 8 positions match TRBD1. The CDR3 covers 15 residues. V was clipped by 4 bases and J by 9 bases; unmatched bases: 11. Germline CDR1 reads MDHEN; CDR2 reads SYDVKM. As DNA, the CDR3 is TGTGCCAGCAGTTGGCCAGGGGGCGGGACGGGGCCCCAGCATTTT. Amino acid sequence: CASSWPGGGTGPQHF.

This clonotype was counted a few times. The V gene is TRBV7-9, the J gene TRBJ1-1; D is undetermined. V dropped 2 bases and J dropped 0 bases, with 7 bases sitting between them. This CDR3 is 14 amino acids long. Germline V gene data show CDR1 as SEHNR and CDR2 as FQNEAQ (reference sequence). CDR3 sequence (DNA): TGTGCCAGCAGCTTAAGCCGGATGAACACTGAAGCTTTCTTT. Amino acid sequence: CASSLSRMNTEAFF.

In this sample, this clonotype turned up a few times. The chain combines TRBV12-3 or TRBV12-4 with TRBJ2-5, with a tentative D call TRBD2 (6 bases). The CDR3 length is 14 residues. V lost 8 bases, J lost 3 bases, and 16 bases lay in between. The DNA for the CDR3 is TGTGCCAGCGCCCCCTCTACGGGGGAAGAGACCCAGTACTTC. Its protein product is CASAPSTGEETQYF.

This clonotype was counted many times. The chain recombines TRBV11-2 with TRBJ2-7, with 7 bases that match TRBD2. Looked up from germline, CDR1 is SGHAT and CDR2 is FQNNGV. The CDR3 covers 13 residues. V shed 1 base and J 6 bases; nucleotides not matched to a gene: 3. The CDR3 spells CASSLVLASEQYF. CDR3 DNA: TGTGCCAGCAGCTTAGTACTAGCGAGCGAGCAGTACTTC.

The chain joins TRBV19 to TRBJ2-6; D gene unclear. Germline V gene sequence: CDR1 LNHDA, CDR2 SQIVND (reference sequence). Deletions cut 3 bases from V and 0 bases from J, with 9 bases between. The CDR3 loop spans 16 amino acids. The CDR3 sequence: CASSIGGRSGANVLTF. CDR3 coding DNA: TGTGCCAGTAGTATCGGTGGGCGCTCTGGGGCCAACGTCCTGACTTTC.

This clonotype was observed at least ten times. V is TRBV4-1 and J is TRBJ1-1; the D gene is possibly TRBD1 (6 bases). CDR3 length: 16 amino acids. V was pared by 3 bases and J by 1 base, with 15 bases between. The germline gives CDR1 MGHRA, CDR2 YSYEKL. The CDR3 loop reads CASSQGHRTRNTEAFF. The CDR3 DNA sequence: TGCGCCAGCAGCCAGGGACACAGGACCAGGAACACTGAAGCTTTCTTT.

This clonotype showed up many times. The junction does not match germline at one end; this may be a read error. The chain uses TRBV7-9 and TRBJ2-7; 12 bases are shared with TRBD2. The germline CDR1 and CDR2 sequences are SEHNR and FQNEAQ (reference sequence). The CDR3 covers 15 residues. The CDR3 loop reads CASSPTSGRTYEQYF. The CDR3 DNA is TGCGCCAGCAGCCCAACTAGCGGGAGGACCTACGAGCAGTACTTC.

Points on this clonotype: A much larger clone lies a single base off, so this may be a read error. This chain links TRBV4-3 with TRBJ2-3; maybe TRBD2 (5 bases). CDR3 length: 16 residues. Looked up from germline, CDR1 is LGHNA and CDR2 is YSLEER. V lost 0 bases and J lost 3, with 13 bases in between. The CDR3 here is CASSQDCPRGTDTQYF. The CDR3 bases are TGCGCCAGCAGCCAAGATTGCCCGCGCGGGACAGATACGCAGTATTTT.

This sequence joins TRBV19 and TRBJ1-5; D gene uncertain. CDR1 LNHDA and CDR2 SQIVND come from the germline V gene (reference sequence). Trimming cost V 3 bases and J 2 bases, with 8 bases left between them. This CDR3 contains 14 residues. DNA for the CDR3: TGTGCCAGTAGTATCCTTGGCGGCAATCAGCCCCAGCATTTT. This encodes CASSILGGNQPQHF.

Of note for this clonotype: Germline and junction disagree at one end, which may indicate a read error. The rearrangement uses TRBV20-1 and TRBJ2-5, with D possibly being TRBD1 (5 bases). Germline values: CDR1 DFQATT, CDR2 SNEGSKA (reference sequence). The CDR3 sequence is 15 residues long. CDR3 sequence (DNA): TGCAGTGCTGGAGACCTGACAGAGTACCAAGAGACCCAGTACTTC. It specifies CSAGDLTEYQETQYF.